The sequence of this T cell receptor (beta chain) was determined in a study of control samples from healthy donors and cancer patients. Trimming removed 1 base at V and 7 bases at J, with 22 bases between. The germline gives CDR1 SGHVS, CDR2 FNYEAQ. CDR3 length: 17 amino acids. Measured with immunoSEQ multiplex PCR; TCRdb has only the in-frame clones, and not every one. The table records 85,000 to 100,000 clones, about 92% of them present only once. V and J are TRBV7-6 and TRBJ1-2; D may be TRBD1 (6 bases). This clonotype was obtained from a man aged 18-30 years in good health. Sequenced input: blood. The CDR3 protein is CASSLVHSVRTETGYTF. The CDR3 DNA reads TGTGCCAGCAGCTTAGTTCACTCAGTTCGGACAGAAACTGGCTACACCTTC.